This T cell receptor beta chain was profiled in a study of cytomegalovirus exposure and HLA in healthy donors. As for the study in general: In an early release, HLA-typed donors contributed 77 million or so unique TCR sequences.

Amplification used 60 Vbeta primers and 13 Jbeta primers. Method: immunoSEQ multiplex PCR; TCRdb's copy keeps in-frame clones and lacks some. This table holds some 160,000 clones, 80% to 85% found once. CDR3 length: 13 amino acids. CDR1 is GTSNPN, CDR2 SVGIG, per germline (reference sequence). V gave up 3 bases and J gave up 8 bases, with 14 bases separating them. Study results and limitations: Earlier results showed most TCR beta V segments being productive about 87% or about 30% of the time. Indistinguishable V segments, including TRBV6-2 and TRBV6-3, were excluded. The sole available immune exposure information was CMV serostatus.

This clone was detected only a few times. The target antigen is unknown. The sample consisted of PBMCs. This chain links TRBV30 with TRBJ1-5; tentatively, D is TRBD1 (5 bases). The TCR sequence derives from a male donor in good health and CMV-seropositive. DNA for the CDR3: TGTGCCTGGAGCCCCTCAGGGTTTGAGCCCCAGCATTTT. Amino acid sequence: CAWSPSGFEPQHF.